This entry concerns a single TCR beta chain. This record comes from a study of blood T cell repertoires in COVID-19. Authors' processing steps: Reference gene primers were amplified, and this amplification served to estimate nucleated cell counts. Clones were read by immunoSEQ multiplex PCR, and TCRdb kept only the in-frame ones, dropping some. The DNA gave D and trimming, while V, J and clone size come from that table. The table includes 10,000 to 15,000 clones, 71% detected once. Trimming took 4 bases from V and 10 from J; bases not matched to a gene: 6. Germline-derived CDR1 and CDR2 are MNHEY and SMNVEV (reference sequence). CDR3 size: 13 residues.

Sample: peripheral blood. This TCR derives from a man aged 60 to 69 with COVID-19, enrolled during active disease. The genes are TRBV27 and TRBJ1-4; TRBD1 matches at 7 bases. The CDR3 bases are TGTGCCAGCAGTTCCGACAGGGCGGGAAAACTGTTTTTT. It yields the protein CASSSDRAGKLFF.